This T cell receptor beta chain was sequenced for a study of T cell responses to AZD1222 COVID-19 vaccine. Study conclusions and caveats: Epitopes outside B.1.351 and B.1.1.7 mutated regions reportedly drew nearly half of spike TCRs. Spike-spanning, vaccine-associated CD4 TCRs were dominant at 160-218 and 743-854.

Comments on this clone: Its matching antigen is unknown.

Clones were read by immunoSEQ multiplex PCR, and TCRdb kept only the in-frame ones, dropping some. The sample contains tens of thousands of clones, 85% to 90% of which appear only once. The CDR3 loop spans 15 amino acids. Trimming took 11 bases from V and 2 from J; bases not matched to a gene: 14. Looked up from germline, CDR1 is LNHDA and CDR2 is SQIVND (reference sequence). This clonotype was sampled from an adult in good health. Sequences were derived from peripheral blood, sampled on day 0 of AZD1222 vaccination. The chain recombines TRBV19 with TRBJ1-2; 7 nucleotides line up with TRBD1. The CDR3 region has the DNA TGTGCCGGCGCCCCCTCGGACAGGTGGAACTATGGCTACACCTTC. Protein product: CAGAPSDRWNYGYTF.